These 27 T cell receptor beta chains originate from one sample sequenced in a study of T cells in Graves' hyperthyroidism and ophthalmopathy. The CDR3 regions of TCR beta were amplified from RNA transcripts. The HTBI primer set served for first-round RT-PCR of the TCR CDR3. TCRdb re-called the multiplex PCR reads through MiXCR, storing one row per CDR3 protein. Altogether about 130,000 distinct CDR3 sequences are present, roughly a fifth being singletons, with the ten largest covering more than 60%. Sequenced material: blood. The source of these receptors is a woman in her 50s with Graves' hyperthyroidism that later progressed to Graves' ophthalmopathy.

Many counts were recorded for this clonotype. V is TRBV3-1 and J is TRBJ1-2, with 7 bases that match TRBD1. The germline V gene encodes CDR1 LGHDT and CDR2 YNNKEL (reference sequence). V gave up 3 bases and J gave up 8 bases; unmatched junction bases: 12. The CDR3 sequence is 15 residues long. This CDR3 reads CASSHPGQTFLGYTF. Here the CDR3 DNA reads TGTGCCAGCAGCCACCCGGGACAGACCTTTTTAGGCTACACCTTC.

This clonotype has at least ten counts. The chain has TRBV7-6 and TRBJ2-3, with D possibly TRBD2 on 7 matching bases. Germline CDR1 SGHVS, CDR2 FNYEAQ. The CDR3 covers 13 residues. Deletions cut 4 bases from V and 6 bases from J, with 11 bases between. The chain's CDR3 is CASSWGGMDTQYF. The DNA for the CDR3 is TGTGCCAGCAGCTGGGGGGGCATGGATACGCAGTATTTT.

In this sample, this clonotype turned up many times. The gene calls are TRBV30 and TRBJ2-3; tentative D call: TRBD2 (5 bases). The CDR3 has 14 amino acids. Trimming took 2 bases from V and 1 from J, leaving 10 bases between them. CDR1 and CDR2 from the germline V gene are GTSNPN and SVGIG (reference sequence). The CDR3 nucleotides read TGTGCCTGGAGTCCGGGGTTCGGCACAGATACGCAGTATTTT. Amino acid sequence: CAWSPGFGTDTQYF. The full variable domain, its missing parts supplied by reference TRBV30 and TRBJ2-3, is SQTIHQWPATLVQPVGSPLSLECTVEGTSNPNLYWYRQAAGRGLQLLFYSVGIGQISSEVPQNLSASRPQDRQFILSSKKLLLSDSGFYLCAWSPGFGTDTQYFGPGTRLTVL.

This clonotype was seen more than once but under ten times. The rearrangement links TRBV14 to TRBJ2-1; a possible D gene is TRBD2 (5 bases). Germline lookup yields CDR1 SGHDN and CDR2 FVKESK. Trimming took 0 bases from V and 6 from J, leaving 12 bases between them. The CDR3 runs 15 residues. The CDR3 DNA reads TGTGCCAGCAGCCAAGACATTGGAGCGGTCAATGAGCAGTTCTTC. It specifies CASSQDIGAVNEQFF.

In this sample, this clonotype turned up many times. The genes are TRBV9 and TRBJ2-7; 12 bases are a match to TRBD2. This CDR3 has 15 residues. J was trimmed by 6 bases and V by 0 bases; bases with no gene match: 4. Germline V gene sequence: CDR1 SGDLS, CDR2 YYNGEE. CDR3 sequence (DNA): TGTGCCAGCAGCGTAGGACTAGCGGGAGACGGCGAGCAGTACTTC. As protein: CASSVGLAGDGEQYF.

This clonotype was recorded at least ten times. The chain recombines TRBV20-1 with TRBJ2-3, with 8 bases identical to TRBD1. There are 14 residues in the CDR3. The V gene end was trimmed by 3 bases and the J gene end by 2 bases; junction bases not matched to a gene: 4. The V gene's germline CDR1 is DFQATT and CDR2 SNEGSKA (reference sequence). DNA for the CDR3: TGCAGTGCTAGTGGACAGGGCAACACAGATACGCAGTATTTT. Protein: CSASGQGNTDTQYF.

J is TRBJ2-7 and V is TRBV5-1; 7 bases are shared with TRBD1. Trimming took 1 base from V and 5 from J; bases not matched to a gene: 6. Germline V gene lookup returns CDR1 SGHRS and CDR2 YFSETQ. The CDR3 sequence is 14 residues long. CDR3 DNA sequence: TGCGCCAGCAGCTTGAAGAAGGGGGCCAACGAGCAGTACTTC. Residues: CASSLKKGANEQYF.

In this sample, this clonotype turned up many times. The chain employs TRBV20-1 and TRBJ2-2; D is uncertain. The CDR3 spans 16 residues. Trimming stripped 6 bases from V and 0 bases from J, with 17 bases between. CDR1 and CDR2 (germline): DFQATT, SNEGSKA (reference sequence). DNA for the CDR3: TGCAGTGCCACCATAGGACGGCACGCGAACACCGGGGAGCTGTTTTTT. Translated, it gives CSATIGRHANTGELFF.

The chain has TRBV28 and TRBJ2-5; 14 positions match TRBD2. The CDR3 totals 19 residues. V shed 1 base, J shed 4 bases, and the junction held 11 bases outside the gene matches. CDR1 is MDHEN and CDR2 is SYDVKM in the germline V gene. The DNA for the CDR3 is TGTGCCAGCAGTTTATTCTCGTCTTCGACTAGCGGGAGGGGAGAGACCCAGTACTTC. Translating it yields CASSLFSSSTSGRGETQYF.

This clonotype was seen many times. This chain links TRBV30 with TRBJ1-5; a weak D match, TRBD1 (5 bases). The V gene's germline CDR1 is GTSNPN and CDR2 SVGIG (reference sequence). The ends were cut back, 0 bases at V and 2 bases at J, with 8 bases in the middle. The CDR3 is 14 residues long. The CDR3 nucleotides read TGTGCCTGGAGTGTACAAGGGGGCAATCAGCCCCAGCATTTT. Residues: CAWSVQGGNQPQHF.

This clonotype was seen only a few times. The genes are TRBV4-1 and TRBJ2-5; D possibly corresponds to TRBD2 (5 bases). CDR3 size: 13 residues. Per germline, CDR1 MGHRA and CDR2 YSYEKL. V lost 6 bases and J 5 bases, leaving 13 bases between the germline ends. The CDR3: CASSITDYETQYF. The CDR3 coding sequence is TGCGCCAGCAGTATAACCGACTACGAGACCCAGTACTTC.

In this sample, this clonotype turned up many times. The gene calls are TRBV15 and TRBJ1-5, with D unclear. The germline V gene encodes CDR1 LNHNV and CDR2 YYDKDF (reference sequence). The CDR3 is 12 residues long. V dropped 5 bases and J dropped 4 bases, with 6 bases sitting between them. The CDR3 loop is CATSQENQPQHF. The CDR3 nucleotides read TGTGCCACCAGCCAGGAGAATCAGCCCCAGCATTTT. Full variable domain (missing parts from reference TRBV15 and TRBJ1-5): DAMVIQNPRYQVTQFGKPVTLSCSQTLNHNVMYWYQQKSSQAPKLLFHYYDKDFNNEADTPDNFQSRRPNTSFCFLDIRSPGLGDTAMYLCATSQENQPQHFGDGTRLSIL.

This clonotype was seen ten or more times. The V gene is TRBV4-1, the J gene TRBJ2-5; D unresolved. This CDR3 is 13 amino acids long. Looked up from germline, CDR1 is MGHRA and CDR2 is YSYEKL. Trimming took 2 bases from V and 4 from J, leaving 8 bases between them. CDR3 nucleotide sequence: TGCGCCAGCAGCCAACTAGTCGGAGAGACCCAGTACTTC. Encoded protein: CASSQLVGETQYF.

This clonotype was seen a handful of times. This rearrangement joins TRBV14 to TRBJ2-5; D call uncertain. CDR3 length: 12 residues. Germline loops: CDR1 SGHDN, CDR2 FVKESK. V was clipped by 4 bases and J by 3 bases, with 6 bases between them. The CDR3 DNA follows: TGTGCCAGCAGCCTTGCGGAAGAGACCCAGTACTTC. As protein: CASSLAEETQYF.

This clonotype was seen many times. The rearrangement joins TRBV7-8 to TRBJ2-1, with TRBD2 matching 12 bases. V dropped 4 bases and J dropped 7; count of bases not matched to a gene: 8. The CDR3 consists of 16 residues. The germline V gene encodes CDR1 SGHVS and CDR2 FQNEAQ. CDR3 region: CASSSSLAGGGNEQFF. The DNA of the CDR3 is TGTGCCAGCAGCTCCTCACTAGCGGGAGGTGGGAATGAGCAGTTCTTC.

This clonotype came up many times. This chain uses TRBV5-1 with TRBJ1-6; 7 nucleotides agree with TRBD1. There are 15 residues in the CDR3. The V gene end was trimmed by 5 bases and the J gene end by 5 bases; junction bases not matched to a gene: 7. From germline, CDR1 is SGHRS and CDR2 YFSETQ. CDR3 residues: CASSPGTADNSPLHF. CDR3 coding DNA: TGCGCCAGCAGTCCTGGGACAGCGGATAATTCACCCCTCCACTTT. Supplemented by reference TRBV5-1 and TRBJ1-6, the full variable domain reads KAGVTQTPRYLIKTRGQQVTLSCSPISGHRSVSWYQQTPGQGLQFLFEYFSETQRNKGNFPGRFSGRQFSNSRSEMNVSTLELGDSALYLCASSPGTADNSPLHFGNGTRLTVT.

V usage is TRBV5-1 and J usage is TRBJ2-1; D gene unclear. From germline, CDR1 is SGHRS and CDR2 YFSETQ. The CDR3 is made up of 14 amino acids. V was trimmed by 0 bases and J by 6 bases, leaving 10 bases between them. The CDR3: CASSLAGWGNEQFF. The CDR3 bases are TGCGCCAGCAGCTTGGCAGGCTGGGGCAATGAGCAGTTCTTC.

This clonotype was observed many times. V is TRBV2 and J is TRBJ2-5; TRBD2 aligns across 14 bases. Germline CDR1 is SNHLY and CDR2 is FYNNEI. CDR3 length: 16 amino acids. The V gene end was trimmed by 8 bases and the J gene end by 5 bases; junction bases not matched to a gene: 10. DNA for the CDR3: TGTGCCAGCCGCCTCCGGACTAGCGGGAGGTTGGAGACCCAGTACTTC. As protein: CASRLRTSGRLETQYF.

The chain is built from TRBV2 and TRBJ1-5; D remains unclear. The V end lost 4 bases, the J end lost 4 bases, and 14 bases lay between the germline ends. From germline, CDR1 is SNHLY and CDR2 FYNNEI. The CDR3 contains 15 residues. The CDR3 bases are TGTGCCAGCAGTGCCGAGGGTGTAGGAAATCAGCCCCAGCATTTT. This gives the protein CASSAEGVGNQPQHF.

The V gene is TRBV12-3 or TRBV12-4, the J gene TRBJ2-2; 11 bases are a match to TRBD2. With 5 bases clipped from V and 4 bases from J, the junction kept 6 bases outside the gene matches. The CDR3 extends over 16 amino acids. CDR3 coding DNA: TGTGCCAGCAGTCCACTAGCGGGAGCGGGCACCGGGGAGCTGTTTTTT. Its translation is CASSPLAGAGTGELFF.

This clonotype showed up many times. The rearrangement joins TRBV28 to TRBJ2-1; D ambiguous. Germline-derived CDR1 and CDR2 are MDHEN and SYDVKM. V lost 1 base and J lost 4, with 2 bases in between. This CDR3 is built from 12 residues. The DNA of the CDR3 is TGTGCCAGCAGTTTATCGTACAATGAGCAGTTCTTC. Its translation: CASSLSYNEQFF.

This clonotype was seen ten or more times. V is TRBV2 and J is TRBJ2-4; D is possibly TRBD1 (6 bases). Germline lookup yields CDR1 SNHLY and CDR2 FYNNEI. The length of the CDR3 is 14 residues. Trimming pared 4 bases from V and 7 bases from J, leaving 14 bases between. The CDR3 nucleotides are TGTGCCAGCAGTGTGGAACAGGGCCCTAACATTCAGTACTTC. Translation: CASSVEQGPNIQYF.

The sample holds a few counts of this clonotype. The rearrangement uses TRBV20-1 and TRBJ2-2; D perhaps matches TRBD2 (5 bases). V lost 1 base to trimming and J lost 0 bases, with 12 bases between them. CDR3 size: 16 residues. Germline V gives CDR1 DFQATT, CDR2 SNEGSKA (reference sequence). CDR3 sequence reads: CSARASSGANTGELFF. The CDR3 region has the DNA TGCAGTGCTAGAGCTTCTTCCGGGGCGAACACCGGGGAGCTGTTTTTT.

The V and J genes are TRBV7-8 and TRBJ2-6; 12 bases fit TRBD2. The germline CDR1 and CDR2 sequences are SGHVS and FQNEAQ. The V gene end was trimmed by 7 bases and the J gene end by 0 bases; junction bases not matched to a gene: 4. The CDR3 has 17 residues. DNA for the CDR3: TGTGCCAGCACCCTAGCGGGAGGGCCCTCTGGGGCCAACGTCCTGACTTTC. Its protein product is CASTLAGGPSGANVLTF.

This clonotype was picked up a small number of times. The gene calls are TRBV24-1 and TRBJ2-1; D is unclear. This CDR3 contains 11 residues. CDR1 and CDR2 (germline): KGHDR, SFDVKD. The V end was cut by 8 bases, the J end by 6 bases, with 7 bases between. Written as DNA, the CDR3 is TGTGCCACCATGCGGTCCAATGAGCAGTTCTTC. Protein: CATMRSNEQFF.

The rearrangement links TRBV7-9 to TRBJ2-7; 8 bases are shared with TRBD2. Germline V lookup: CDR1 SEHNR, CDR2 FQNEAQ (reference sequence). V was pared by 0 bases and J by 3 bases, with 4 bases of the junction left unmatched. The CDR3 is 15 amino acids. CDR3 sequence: CASSLAIGGDYEQYF. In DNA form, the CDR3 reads TGTGCCAGCAGCTTAGCGATCGGGGGGGACTACGAGCAGTACTTC.

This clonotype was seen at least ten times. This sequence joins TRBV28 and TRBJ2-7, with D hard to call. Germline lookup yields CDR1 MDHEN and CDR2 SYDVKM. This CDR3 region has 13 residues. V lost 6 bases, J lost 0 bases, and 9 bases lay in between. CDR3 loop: CASSLTSSYEQYF. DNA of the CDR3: TGTGCCAGCAGCTTGACGAGCTCCTACGAGCAGTACTTC.